This T cell receptor beta chain was found in a study of T cell repertoires in cytomegalovirus infection. Study background: Recently identified HLA-C-restricted CMV epitopes were among the peptides used.

Turning to this clonotype: Its antigen is currently unknown.

One entry per CDR3 protein, called by TCRdb with MiXCR from the reads. The sample carries 110,000 or so distinct CDR3 sequences, over 30% recorded once. Study conclusions and caveats: Accumulated public TCR beta family frequency recognized individuals carrying CMV together with the relevant HLA.

The V and J ends lost 3 bases and 3 bases, in that order; junction bases with no gene match: 6. The CDR3 is 15 residues long. The chain couples TRBV12-3 or TRBV12-4 to TRBJ2-3; 7 positions match TRBD2. The sequenced sample was CD8+ T cells from cultured PBMCs, obtained from culture after CMV antigen stimulation. The receptor was isolated from a human donor in good health (CMV status not recorded). Some clones in this sample may be carry-over from other donors' samples. Here the CDR3 reads CASSFWGGETDTQYF. CDR3 nucleotides: TGTGCCAGCAGTTTTTGGGGGGGAGAAACAGATACGCAGTATTTT.